Presented here are 12 T cell receptor beta chains from one specimen sequenced in a study of patients and donors after allogeneic stem cell transplantation. TCRdb reprocessed the RT-PCR reads with MiXCR, giving one entry per CDR3 protein. Of about 400,000 distinct CDR3 sequences listed, 16% are singletons. The sample consisted of blood, either unsorted or a sorted T cell fraction (not recorded which). The receptors shown here come from a human donor who was either an allogeneic HSCT recipient or a stem cell or donor lymphocyte infusion donor (not recorded which). It is not recorded whose cells these are; they may come from a transplant donor.

This clonotype came up a few times. The chain combines TRBV12-3 or TRBV12-4 with TRBJ2-3, with TRBD2 identical over 7 bases. The CDR3 consists of 14 residues. Trimming removed 5 bases from V and 6 bases from J; junction bases left unmatched: 8. For the CDR3, the DNA is TGTGCCAGCAGTCGGGATCTAGCGGCTGATACGCAGTATTTT. Its protein is CASSRDLAADTQYF.

The chain recombines TRBV7-2 with TRBJ2-7; D gene uncertain. CDR1 is SGHTA, CDR2 FQGNSA, per germline. The ends were cut back, 1 base at V and 0 bases at J, with 7 bases in the middle. CDR3 size: 14 residues. DNA for the CDR3: TGTGCCAGCAGCTTAGACAGCTTCTCCTACGAGCAGTACTTC. Its translation is CASSLDSFSYEQYF. The whole variable domain, filled in from reference TRBV7-2 and TRBJ2-7, reads GAGVSQSPSNKVTEKGKDVELRCDPISGHTALYWYRQSLGQGLEFLIYFQGNSAPDKSGLPSDRFSAERTGGSVSTLTIQRTQQEDSAVYLCASSLDSFSYEQYFGPGTRLTVT.

The chain uses TRBV15 and TRBJ1-2; D is ambiguous. V was trimmed by 0 bases and J by 0 bases, leaving 5 bases between them. The CDR3 loop spans 14 amino acids. CDR1 and CDR2 (germline): LNHNV, YYDKDF (reference sequence). The CDR3 reads CATSRDEPNYGYTF. The CDR3 DNA reads TGTGCCACCAGCAGAGATGAACCTAACTATGGCTACACCTTC.

This clonotype appeared a few times. The gene calls are TRBV2 and TRBJ2-2, with D unclear. CDR1 and CDR2 from the germline V gene are SNHLY and FYNNEI. With 7 bases removed from V and 6 bases from J, the gap between germline ends came to 12 bases. This CDR3 contains 13 residues. DNA for the CDR3: TGTGCCAGCAAAAACCAGAGGTCCGGGGAGCTGTTTTTT. As protein: CASKNQRSGELFF. Together with reference TRBV2 and TRBJ2-2, the CDR3 gives the full variable domain: EPEVTQTPSHQVTQMGQEVILRCVPISNHLYFYWYRQILGQKVEFLVSFYNNEISEKSEIFDDQFSVERPDGSNFTLKIRSTKLEDSAMYFCASKNQRSGELFFGEGSRLTVL.

This clonotype was counted between two and nine times. The V call is TRBV20-1, the J call TRBJ2-3; D is possibly TRBD1 (5 bases). Trimming stripped 6 bases from V and 2 bases from J, with 6 bases between. Germline CDR1 DFQATT, CDR2 SNEGSKA (reference sequence). The CDR3 has 11 residues. The CDR3 DNA follows: TGCAGTGCGGGGCACACAGATACGCAGTATTTT. Residues: CSAGHTDTQYF.

The J gene is TRBJ2-7, the V gene TRBV7-9; perhaps TRBD1 as D (6 bases). With 3 bases removed from V and 4 bases from J, the gap between germline ends came to 10 bases. Germline-derived CDR1 and CDR2 are SEHNR and FQNEAQ (reference sequence). CDR3 size: 13 residues. CDR3 residues: CASSLKQGYEQYF. CDR3 nucleotides: TGTGCCAGCAGCTTGAAACAGGGATACGAGCAGTACTTC.

This clonotype was counted ten times or more. V and J are TRBV4-2 and TRBJ2-1, with 8 bases fitting TRBD2. Trimming took 4 bases from V and 8 from J; bases not matched to a gene: 13. The V gene's germline CDR1 is LGHNA and CDR2 YNFKEQ. The CDR3 extends over 16 amino acids. In nucleotides, the CDR3 is TGTGCCAGCAGCCGCCACAGCGGGAGAAAAGAAGATGAGCAGTTCTTC. Translated: CASSRHSGRKEDEQFF.

The chain carries TRBV6-1 and TRBJ2-1; no firm D call. The ends were cut back, 1 base at V and 7 bases at J, with 23 bases in the middle. The CDR3 is 18 residues long. The germline CDR1 and CDR2 sequences are MNHNS and SASEGT. CDR3 in amino acids: CASSEVLAGGKHANEQFF. CDR3 in DNA: TGTGCCAGCAGTGAAGTATTGGCCGGCGGTAAGCATGCAAATGAGCAGTTCTTC.

This chain connects TRBV2 to TRBJ2-5; the D is unclear. The CDR3 is 13 amino acids. The germline V and J ends were trimmed by 2 bases and 11 bases, with 15 bases remaining between them. The germline V gene has CDR1 SNHLY and CDR2 FYNNEI. CDR3 coding DNA: TGTGCCAGCAGTGAATCGAATTCCCGACCTCAGTACTTC. It codes for CASSESNSRPQYF.

The rearrangement joins TRBV18 to TRBJ1-1; D is ambiguous. Trimming removed 1 base from V and 9 bases from J, with 9 bases in between. The CDR3 extends over 12 amino acids. The germline gives CDR1 KGHSH, CDR2 LQKENI. CDR3 in amino acids: CASSPLSRQAFF. The CDR3 DNA is TGTGCCAGCTCACCACTTTCCCGCCAAGCTTTCTTT.

This clonotype was found a few times. The chain combines TRBV6-6 with TRBJ2-7; the D is unclear. Germline CDR1 MNHNY, CDR2 SVGAGI (reference sequence). The length of the CDR3 is 11 residues. V dropped 8 bases and J dropped 4 bases, with 9 bases sitting between them. CDR3 DNA sequence: TGTGCCAGCTTCGGAGATTACGAGCAGTACTTC. It yields the protein CASFGDYEQYF.

This chain connects TRBV20-1 to TRBJ1-2; 7 bases match TRBD1. After removal of 6 bases from V and 8 bases from J, the junction contained 12 bases not matched to a gene. CDR3 length equals 13 residues. The germline V gene encodes CDR1 DFQATT and CDR2 SNEGSKA (reference sequence). Written as DNA, the CDR3 is TGCAGTGCCGCCCGGGACAGTGGTTCAGGCTACACCTTC. This encodes CSAARDSGSGYTF.